Presented here are 30 T cell receptor beta chains from one specimen sequenced in a study of cytomegalovirus exposure and HLA in healthy donors. The assay was immunoSEQ multiplex PCR, and TCRdb's table has in-frame clones only and misses some. Counted here are 250,000 to 300,000 clones, about 86% occurring once; the ten biggest clones make up about 1%. Sequenced input: PBMCs. The receptors shown here come from a woman aged 18-35 years in good health and CMV-seronegative.

This rearrangement joins TRBV4-1 to TRBJ2-1; TRBD1 matches 9 bases. Germline assignment: CDR1 MGHRA and CDR2 YSYEKL. Unmatched junction bases numbered 6, after V lost 4 bases and J lost 5 bases. CDR3 length equals 15 residues. The CDR3 region has the DNA TGCGCCAGCAGCCTGCGGACAGGGGACAACAATGAGCAGTTCTTC. It codes for CASSLRTGDNNEQFF.

V is TRBV6-5 and J is TRBJ1-4, with D possibly matching TRBD1 (5 bases). The CDR3 extends over 14 amino acids. Per germline, CDR1 MNHEY and CDR2 SVGAGI. Trimming shortened V by 2 bases and J by 4 bases, and 8 bases separated the two germline ends. CDR3 in DNA: TGTGCCAGCAGTTACGGCAGGGTTAATGAAAAACTGTTTTTT. As protein: CASSYGRVNEKLFF.

This rearrangement joins TRBV5-1 to TRBJ2-3; 7 bases match TRBD2. The CDR3 consists of 15 residues. Germline CDR1 is SGHRS and CDR2 is YFSETQ. V lost 4 bases to trimming and J lost 3 bases; unmatched junction nucleotides: 8. DNA for the CDR3: TGCGCCAGCAGCCTCGTGGTTAGCGGGACAGATACGCAGTATTTT. This sequence encodes CASSLVVSGTDTQYF.

The CDR3 DNA is TGTGCCAGCAGTTATTTCGGAGGCACAGATACGCAGTATTTT. Its protein product is CASSYFGGTDTQYF. The rearrangement links TRBV6-7 to TRBJ2-3, with D hard to call. TRBV6-7 is an ORF, with its function uncertain. Trimming took off 3 bases at V and 1 base at J, with 8 bases between the two ends. There are 14 residues in the CDR3.

The genes are TRBV6-1 and TRBJ2-1; 8 bases are a match to TRBD2. Germline V gene data show CDR1 as MNHNS and CDR2 as SASEGT. With V trimmed by 3 bases and J by 6 bases, 4 bases remained unmatched. The CDR3 runs to 14 residues. The CDR3 DNA follows: TGTGCCAGCAGTGAGACTAGCGCAGTCAATGAGCAGTTCTTC. Translation gives CASSETSAVNEQFF.

V and J are TRBV11-3 and TRBJ1-1; 8 bases match TRBD1. CDR1 is SGHNT and CDR2 is YENEEA in the germline V gene. The CDR3 spans 13 residues. V shed 0 bases, J shed 11 bases, and the junction held 5 bases outside the gene matches. The CDR3 loop is CASSLERTGNAFF. The CDR3 nucleotides are TGTGCCAGCAGCTTAGAGCGGACAGGGAACGCTTTCTTT.

This chain joins TRBV5-6 and TRBJ1-2; D is unresolved. CDR3 length: 13 residues. Looked up from germline, CDR1 is SGHDT and CDR2 is YYEEEE. V was cut by 0 bases and J by 4 bases, with 7 bases left in between. The CDR3 sequence: CASSLANGYGYTF. CDR3 DNA: TGTGCCAGCAGCTTGGCTAACGGCTATGGCTACACCTTC.

J is TRBJ2-7 and V is TRBV10-3; 9 nucleotides agree with TRBD1. V shed 7 bases, J shed 0 bases, and the junction held 4 bases outside the gene matches. The CDR3 spans 14 residues. Germline CDR1 is ENHRY and CDR2 is SYGVKD. CDR3 in amino acids: CAIMRDRDSYEQYF. CDR3 DNA sequence: TGTGCCATCATGAGGGACAGGGACTCCTACGAGCAGTACTTC.

The sample holds a few counts of this clone. This chain connects TRBV19 to TRBJ1-5; 7 positions match TRBD1. The CDR3 is 13 amino acids. Germline V gene sequence: CDR1 LNHDA, CDR2 SQIVND (reference sequence). The CDR3 here is CASVRGSDQPQHF. The CDR3 nucleotides read TGTGCTTCGGTCAGGGGGAGCGATCAGCCCCAGCATTTT.

CDR3 nucleotide sequence: TGTGCCTGGAGGGACCGGGACAGGGGAACAACTGAAGCTTTCTTT. The encoded protein is CAWRDRDRGTTEAFF. The V and J genes are TRBV30 and TRBJ1-1; TRBD1 matches 10 bases. The V and J ends lost 3 bases and 5 bases, in that order; junction bases with no gene match: 9. The CDR3 totals 15 residues. Per the germline V gene, CDR1 is GTSNPN and CDR2 is SVGIG (reference sequence).

The V gene is TRBV11-3, the J gene TRBJ2-2; 8 bases line up with TRBD2. This CDR3 has 15 amino acids. V gave up 5 bases and J gave up 6 bases; unmatched junction bases: 8. Germline CDR1 and CDR2: SGHNT and YENEEA. The CDR3 bases are TGTGCCAGCAGCCCCGGGGGGGCGTGGGCCGGGGAGCTGTTTTTT. Residues: CASSPGGAWAGELFF.

In the case of this clone: Other DNA sequences of this sample code for an identical CDR3. J is TRBJ2-7 and V is TRBV5-1; 7 nucleotides line up with TRBD1. CDR3 length: 14 residues. Germline values: CDR1 SGHRS, CDR2 YFSETQ. Trimming at V came to 0 bases and at J to 3 bases, leaving 3 bases not matched to a gene. The CDR3 sequence: CASSLGQGDYEQYF. For the CDR3, the DNA is TGCGCCAGCAGCTTGGGTCAGGGGGACTACGAGCAGTACTTC.

V is TRBV5-1 and J is TRBJ2-5; TRBD1 aligns across 10 bases. The CDR3 has 17 residues. Germline CDR1 reads SGHRS; CDR2 reads YFSETQ. Unmatched junction bases numbered 12, after V lost 2 bases and J lost 5 bases. In DNA, the CDR3 is TGCGCCAGCAGCTTCGGGTTTCGGGGACAGGGGCTTGAGACCCAGTACTTC. Its translation is CASSFGFRGQGLETQYF.

The V gene is TRBV19, the J gene TRBJ2-2; no definite D call. Germline V gives CDR1 LNHDA, CDR2 SQIVND (reference sequence). CDR3 length: 13 residues. Trimming removed 8 bases at V and 8 bases at J, with 15 bases between. The CDR3 is CASSWLVPGELFF. The CDR3 DNA is TGTGCCAGTTCATGGCTAGTTCCGGGGGAGCTGTTTTTT.

The chain joins TRBV6-5 to TRBJ1-1, with 8 bases identical to TRBD1. The CDR3 runs to 16 residues. The germline CDR1 and CDR2 sequences are MNHEY and SVGAGI. V lost 4 bases, J lost 1 base, and 8 bases stayed unmatched. The CDR3 loop reads CASSFQGAGWNTEAFF. DNA for the CDR3: TGTGCCAGCAGTTTTCAGGGGGCTGGGTGGAACACTGAAGCTTTCTTT.

The V call is TRBV7-2, the J call TRBJ2-2; 13 bases match TRBD2. The CDR3 loop spans 18 amino acids. Germline V gene sequence: CDR1 SGHTA, CDR2 FQGNSA. J was trimmed by 2 bases and V by 3 bases; bases with no gene match: 6. CDR3 region: CASSFPGTSGDNTGELFF. The CDR3 region has the DNA TGTGCCAGCAGCTTCCCCGGGACTAGCGGGGATAACACCGGGGAGCTGTTTTTT.

This clone came up once. The genes are TRBV30 and TRBJ2-1; TRBD1 aligns across 9 bases. Trimming cost V 2 bases and J 1 base; bases outside gene matches: 3. Germline lookup yields CDR1 GTSNPN and CDR2 SVGIG (reference sequence). The CDR3 extends over 15 amino acids. The chain's CDR3 is CAWSSGQGSYNEQFF. The CDR3 nucleotides are TGTGCCTGGAGTTCCGGACAGGGGTCCTACAATGAGCAGTTCTTC.

The chain carries TRBV27 and TRBJ2-1; TRBD1 matches 7 bases. The CDR3 is 15 residues long. The germline CDR1 and CDR2 sequences are MNHEY and SMNVEV (reference sequence). The J segment lost 4 bases and the V segment lost 3 bases, leaving 6 bases of the junction unmatched. Here the CDR3 reads CASSLSGTAYNEQFF. The CDR3 DNA reads TGTGCCAGCAGTTTGTCCGGGACAGCTTACAATGAGCAGTTCTTC.

The gene calls are TRBV5-1 and TRBJ2-3; 9 nucleotides align to TRBD2. V was clipped by 3 bases and J by 2 bases; unmatched bases: 7. The CDR3 totals 16 residues. Germline CDR1 is SGHRS and CDR2 is YFSETQ. The CDR3 bases are TGCGCCAGCAGCTGGACTAGCGTTCTAGTCACAGATACGCAGTATTTT. It is translated as CASSWTSVLVTDTQYF.

The gene calls are TRBV9 and TRBJ1-1; D remains ambiguous. The CDR3 is 15 residues long. CDR1 and CDR2 from the germline V gene are SGDLS and YYNGEE. Trimming took 2 bases from V and 2 from J, leaving 13 bases between them. The CDR3 is CASSVYSEGNTEAFF. In nucleotides, the CDR3 is TGTGCCAGCAGCGTCTACAGTGAAGGAAACACTGAAGCTTTCTTT.

The genes are TRBV6-5 and TRBJ2-7, with 13 bases aligning to TRBD2. This CDR3 has 16 residues. The germline V gene has CDR1 MNHEY and CDR2 SVGAGI. The V and J ends lost 2 bases and 4 bases, in that order; junction bases with no gene match: 5. In nucleotides, the CDR3 is TGTGCCAGCAGTTACATCGGGACTAGCGGGACTTACGAGCAGTACTTC. It translates to CASSYIGTSGTYEQYF.

V usage is TRBV5-4 and J usage is TRBJ2-7; 10 bases are shared with TRBD2. V lost 3 bases to trimming and J lost 0 bases; unmatched junction nucleotides: 3. The CDR3 is 15 residues long. CDR1 and CDR2 from the germline V gene are SGHNT and YYREEE (reference sequence). The CDR3 spells CASSSRTSGSYEQYF. DNA of the CDR3: TGTGCCAGCAGCTCCCGGACTAGCGGCTCCTACGAGCAGTACTTC.

The genes are TRBV6-6 and TRBJ2-7, with 7 bases lining up with TRBD2. There are 15 residues in the CDR3. V lost 6 bases and J lost 3; bases outside the gene matches: 11. Germline CDR1 MNHNY, CDR2 SVGAGI (reference sequence). CDR3 in amino acids: CASSQIAGLYYEQYF. Here the CDR3 DNA reads TGTGCCAGCAGCCAAATAGCGGGTCTATACTACGAGCAGTACTTC.

The genes are TRBV13 and TRBJ1-2; possible D gene TRBD1, 6 bases. Trimming removed 3 bases at V and 5 bases at J, with 25 bases between. CDR1 is PRHDT and CDR2 is FYEKMQ in the germline V gene (reference sequence). The CDR3 runs to 18 residues. CDR3: CASSFKRKAGDPHYGYTF. The CDR3 DNA reads TGTGCCAGCAGCTTCAAAAGGAAGGCAGGGGACCCCCATTATGGCTACACCTTC.

This chain uses TRBV30 with TRBJ2-7; a possible D gene is TRBD1 (6 bases). The CDR3 has 15 amino acids. Trimming cost V 0 bases and J 2 bases, with 14 bases left between them. Germline CDR1 reads GTSNPN; CDR2 reads SVGIG (reference sequence). The CDR3 DNA is TGTGCCTGGAGTGTACGTAAAGGGGGAACCTACGAGCAGTACTTC. Translated, it gives CAWSVRKGGTYEQYF.

This clone was detected a few times. V and J are TRBV19 and TRBJ1-1; no firm D call. The CDR3 consists of 14 residues. V dropped 4 bases and J dropped 2 bases, with 11 bases sitting between them. Germline lookup yields CDR1 LNHDA and CDR2 SQIVND (reference sequence). The DNA for the CDR3 is TGTGCCAGTAGTACGGGGAGGGAAAACACTGAAGCTTTCTTT. Its translation: CASSTGRENTEAFF.

The V call is TRBV6-5, the J call TRBJ2-7; the D gene is possibly TRBD2 (6 bases). This CDR3 has 13 amino acids. The germline CDR1 and CDR2 sequences are MNHEY and SVGAGI. V dropped 2 bases and J dropped 7 bases, with 12 bases sitting between them. The CDR3 nucleotides are TGTGCCAGCAGTTACGGCGGGATCGGGGAGCAGTACTTC. This translates into CASSYGGIGEQYF.

The chain recombines TRBV5-1 with TRBJ2-1; D might be TRBD2 (6 bases). With 2 bases removed from V and 8 bases from J, the gap between germline ends came to 17 bases. The CDR3 contains 15 residues. From germline, CDR1 is SGHRS and CDR2 YFSETQ. The CDR3 DNA reads TGCGCCAGCAGCTTCTGGGGGAGGCCCGGGGATGAGCAGTTCTTC. Translation: CASSFWGRPGDEQFF.

The J gene is TRBJ1-2, the V gene TRBV5-1, with 7 bases lining up with TRBD1. The junction had 6 bases not matched to a gene; V was cut back by 0 bases and J by 4 bases. This CDR3 has 15 residues. CDR1 is SGHRS and CDR2 is YFSETQ in the germline V gene. The CDR3 bases are TGCGCCAGCAGCTTGGCCACAGGGGCAATCTATGGCTACACCTTC. This encodes CASSLATGAIYGYTF. The full variable domain, with the rest looked up from reference TRBV5-1 and TRBJ1-2, is KAGVTQTPRYLIKTRGQQVTLSCSPISGHRSVSWYQQTPGQGLQFLFEYFSETQRNKGNFPGRFSGRQFSNSRSEMNVSTLELGDSALYLCASSLATGAIYGYTFGSGTRLTVV.

This rearrangement joins TRBV11-1 to TRBJ1-1, with D perhaps matching TRBD1 (5 bases). Germline CDR1 is SGHAT and CDR2 is FQDESV (reference sequence). The CDR3 runs to 14 residues. V was trimmed by 1 base and J by 4 bases, leaving 10 bases between them. CDR3: CASSLVGEGTEAFF. The CDR3 DNA sequence: TGTGCCAGCAGCTTAGTAGGGGAGGGCACTGAAGCTTTCTTT.